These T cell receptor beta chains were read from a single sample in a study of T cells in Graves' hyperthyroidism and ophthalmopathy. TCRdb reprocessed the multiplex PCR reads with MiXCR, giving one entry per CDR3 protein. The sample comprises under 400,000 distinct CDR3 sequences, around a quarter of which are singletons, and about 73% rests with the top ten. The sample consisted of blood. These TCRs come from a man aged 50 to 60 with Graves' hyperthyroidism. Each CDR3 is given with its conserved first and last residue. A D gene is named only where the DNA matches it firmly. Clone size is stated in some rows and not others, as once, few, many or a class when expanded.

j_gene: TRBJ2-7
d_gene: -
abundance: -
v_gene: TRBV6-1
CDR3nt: TGTGCCAGCCGGTTGTCAGGGGCATCCTACGAGCAGTACTTC
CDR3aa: CASRLSGASYEQYF

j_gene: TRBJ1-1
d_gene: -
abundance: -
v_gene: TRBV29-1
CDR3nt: TGCAGCGCCCAGGACTGGGCAACTGAAGCTTTCTTT
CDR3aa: CSAQDWATEAFF

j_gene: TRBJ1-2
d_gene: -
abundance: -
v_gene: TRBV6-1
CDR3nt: TGTGCCAGCCGGCAGGGGTCGGTGGACTATGGCTACACCTTC
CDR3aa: CASRQGSVDYGYTF

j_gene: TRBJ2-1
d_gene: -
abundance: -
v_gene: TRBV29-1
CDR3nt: TGCAGCGTGACCGCCGCCGACAGGAGCTCCTACAATGAGCAGTTCTTC
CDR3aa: CSVTAADRSSYNEQFF

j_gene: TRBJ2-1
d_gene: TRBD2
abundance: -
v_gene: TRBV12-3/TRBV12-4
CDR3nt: TGTGCCAGCACCCGGACTAGCGGAGGATCAGACGCCCCCTACAATGAGCAGTTCTTC
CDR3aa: CASTRTSGGSDAPYNEQFF

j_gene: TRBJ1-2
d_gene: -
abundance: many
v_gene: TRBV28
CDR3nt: TGTGCCAGCAGTCCCCCAGGAGACTATGGCTACACCTTC
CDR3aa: CASSPPGDYGYTF

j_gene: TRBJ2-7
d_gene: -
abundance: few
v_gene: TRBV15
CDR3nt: TGTGCCACCAGCAGAACCTTGAGCTCCTACGAGCAGTACTTC
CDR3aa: CATSRTLSSYEQYF

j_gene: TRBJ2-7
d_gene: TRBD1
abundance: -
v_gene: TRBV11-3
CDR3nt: TGTGCCAGCAGCTCCCCGGGACAGCTGAACTCCTACGAGCAGTACTTC
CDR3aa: CASSSPGQLNSYEQYF

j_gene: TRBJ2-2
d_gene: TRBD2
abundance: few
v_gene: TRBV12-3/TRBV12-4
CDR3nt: TGTGCCAGCAGTCCACTAGCGGGAGGGGAGCTGTTTTTT
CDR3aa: CASSPLAGGELFF

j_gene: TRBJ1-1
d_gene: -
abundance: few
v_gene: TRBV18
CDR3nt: TGTGCCAGCTCACCTTTTCGGGGGATGAACACTGAAGCTTTCTTT
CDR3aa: CASSPFRGMNTEAFF

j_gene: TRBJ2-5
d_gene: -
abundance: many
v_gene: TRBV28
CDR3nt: TGTGCCAGCAGCGGACAGAACCAAGAGACCCAGTACTTC
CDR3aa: CASSGQNQETQYF

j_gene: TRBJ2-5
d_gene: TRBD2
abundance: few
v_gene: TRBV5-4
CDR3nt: TGTGCCAGCAGCAACCGCGGGAGCGAGACCCAGTACTTC
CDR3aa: CASSNRGSETQYF

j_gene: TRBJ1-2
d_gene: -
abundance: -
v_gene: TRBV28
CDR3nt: TGTGCCAGCAGTTTTGGGTCTCCCTGGAATGGCTACACCTTC
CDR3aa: CASSFGSPWNGYTF

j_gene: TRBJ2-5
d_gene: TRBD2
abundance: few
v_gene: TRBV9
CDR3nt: TGTGCCAGCAGCGTAAGCGGGAGACCCCAAGAGACCCAGTACTTC
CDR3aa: CASSVSGRPQETQYF

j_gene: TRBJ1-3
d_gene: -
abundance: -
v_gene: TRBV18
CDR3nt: TGTGCCAGCTCACCGGTCTCTGGAAACACCATATATTTT
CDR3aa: CASSPVSGNTIYF

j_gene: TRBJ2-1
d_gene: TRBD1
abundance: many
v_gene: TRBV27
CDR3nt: TGTGCCAGCAGTTTAGGGACAGGGGGCTACAATGAGCAGTTCTTC
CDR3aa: CASSLGTGGYNEQFF

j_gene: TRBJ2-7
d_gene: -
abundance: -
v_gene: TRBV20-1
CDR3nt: TGCAGTGCCACATCCGGGATAACCTACGAGCAGTACTTC
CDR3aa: CSATSGITYEQYF

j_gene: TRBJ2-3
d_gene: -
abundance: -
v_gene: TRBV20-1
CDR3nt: TGCAGTGCTAGAGATTTAACTATCGGCGGTACGCAGTATTTT
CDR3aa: CSARDLTIGGTQYF

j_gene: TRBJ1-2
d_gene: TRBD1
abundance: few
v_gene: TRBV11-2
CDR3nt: TGTGCCAGCAGCTTTACTTCAGGGGGCGCGGGCTACACCTTC
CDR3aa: CASSFTSGGAGYTF

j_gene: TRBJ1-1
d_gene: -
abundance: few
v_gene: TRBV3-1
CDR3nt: TGTGCCAGCAGCCATTTGAGGAGAACAGCAGAAGCTTTCTTT
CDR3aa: CASSHLRRTAEAFF

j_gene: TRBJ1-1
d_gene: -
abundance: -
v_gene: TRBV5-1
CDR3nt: TGCGCCAGCAGCTTGGCCGTTGACAGGAACACTGAAGCTTTCTTT
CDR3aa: CASSLAVDRNTEAFF

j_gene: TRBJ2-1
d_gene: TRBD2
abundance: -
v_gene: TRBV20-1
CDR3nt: TGCAGTGCTCGCGGGAGTTTCAATGAGCAGTTCTTC
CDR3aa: CSARGSFNEQFF

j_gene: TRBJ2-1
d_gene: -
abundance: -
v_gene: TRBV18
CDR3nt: TGTGCCAGCTCACCAGTAGACTCTCGGGGCAATGAGCAGTTCTTC
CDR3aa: CASSPVDSRGNEQFF

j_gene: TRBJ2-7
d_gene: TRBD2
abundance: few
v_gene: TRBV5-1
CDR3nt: TGCGCCAGCAGCGCCCCGGAACTAGCGGGCCTGTCCTCCACCTACGAGCAGTACTTC
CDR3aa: CASSAPELAGLSSTYEQYF

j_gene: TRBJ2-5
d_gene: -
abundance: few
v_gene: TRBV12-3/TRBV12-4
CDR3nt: TGTGCCAGCACACGAGGGCAGGGACAAGAGACCCAGTACTTC
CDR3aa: CASTRGQGQETQYF

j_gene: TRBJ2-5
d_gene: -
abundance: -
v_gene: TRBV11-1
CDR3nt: TGTGCCAGCAGCCCCGGCGGAGGGTTTGAGACCCAGTACTTC
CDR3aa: CASSPGGGFETQYF

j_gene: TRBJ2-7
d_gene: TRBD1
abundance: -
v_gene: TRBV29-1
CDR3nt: TGCAGCGTTAGTTGGACCCAGGGGGCCGACGAGCAGTACTTC
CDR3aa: CSVSWTQGADEQYF

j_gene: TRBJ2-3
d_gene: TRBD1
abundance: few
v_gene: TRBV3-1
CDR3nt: TGTGCCAGCAGCCAAGGCCTACCCGGGACAGGGATTGATACGCAGTATTTT
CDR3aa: CASSQGLPGTGIDTQYF

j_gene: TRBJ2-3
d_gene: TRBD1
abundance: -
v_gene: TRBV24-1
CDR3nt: TGTGCCACCAGTGACCACAGGGGTTATACGCAGTATTTT
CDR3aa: CATSDHRGYTQYF

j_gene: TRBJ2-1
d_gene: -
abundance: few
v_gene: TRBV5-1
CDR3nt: TGCGCCAGCAGCGACATGTGGGGTGATGAGCAGTTCTTC
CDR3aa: CASSDMWGDEQFF

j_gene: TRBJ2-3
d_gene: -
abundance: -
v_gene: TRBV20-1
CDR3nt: TGCAGTGCCCGTTACCACAGTCCAGGCACATCAGATACGCAGTATTTT
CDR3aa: CSARYHSPGTSDTQYF

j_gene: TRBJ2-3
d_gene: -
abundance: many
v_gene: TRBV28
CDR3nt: TGTGCCAGCAGTTGGACAGATAACACAGATACGCAGTATTTT
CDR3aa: CASSWTDNTDTQYF

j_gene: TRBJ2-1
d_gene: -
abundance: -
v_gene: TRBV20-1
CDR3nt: TGCAGTGCCTCAGTTGCTATGGGAGCCTACAATGAGCAGTTCTTC
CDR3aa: CSASVAMGAYNEQFF

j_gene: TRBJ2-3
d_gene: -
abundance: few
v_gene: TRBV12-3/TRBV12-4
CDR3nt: TGTGCCAGCAGTTTCGGACAAGGTACGCAGTATTTT
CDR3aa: CASSFGQGTQYF

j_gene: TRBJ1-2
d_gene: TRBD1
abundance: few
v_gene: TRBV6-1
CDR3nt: TGTGCCAGCAGTTCCCAAACCGACAGGGGTGGCTACACCTTC
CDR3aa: CASSSQTDRGGYTF

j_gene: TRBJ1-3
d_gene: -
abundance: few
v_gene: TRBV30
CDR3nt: TGTGCCTGGAGTACCAAAGCGGGAAACACCATATATTTT
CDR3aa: CAWSTKAGNTIYF

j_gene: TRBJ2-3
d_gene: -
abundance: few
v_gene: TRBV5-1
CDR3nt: TGCGCCAGCAGCCTCGGACCAGAAAAACTGGCAGATACGCAGTATTTT
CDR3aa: CASSLGPEKLADTQYF

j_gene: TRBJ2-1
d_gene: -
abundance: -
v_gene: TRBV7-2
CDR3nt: TGTGCCAGCAGCTTAGTGGCCACCTACAATGAGCAGTTCTTC
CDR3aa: CASSLVATYNEQFF